The present T cell receptor beta chain was sequenced within a study of blood T cell repertoires in COVID-19. This CDR3 region has 11 residues. Germline assignment: CDR1 LNHDA and CDR2 SQIVND (reference sequence). The repertoire was sequenced with immunoSEQ multiplex PCR; TCRdb's copy has only in-frame clones and lacks some. The repertoire consists of hundreds of thousands of clones, with 88% occurring once and the leading ten covering approximately 1%. About this clone itself: One junction end disagrees with the germline gene, perhaps due to a read error.

This rearrangement joins TRBV19 to TRBJ2-3, with TRBD1 as a possible D gene (6 bases). Sample: PBMCs or T cells enriched from blood (not recorded which). The sequence was collected from a woman between 25 and 40 years old who had recovered from COVID-19. The CDR3 here is CATIWTATQYF. DNA of the CDR3: TGTGCCACCATTTGGACAGCTACGCAGTATTTT.